These 25 T cell receptor beta chains were sequenced from one sample in a study of beta chain features in type 1 diabetes. Their cognate antigens are unknown. General study points: In all four CD4+ subsets, TCRB CDR3 length was significantly, moderately reduced in type 1 diabetes.

Investigators reverse transcribed all isolated RNA, so they sequenced expressed TCRB transcripts. Only in-frame clones appear in the TCRdb table, and some are missing; sequencing was by immunoSEQ multiplex PCR. Among a few hundred thousand clones listed, approximately 13% were seen once. The sample consisted of naive CD4+ T cells from blood. Receptor source: a woman aged 18-30 years with type 1 diabetes.

The chain employs TRBV6-5 and TRBJ2-1, with TRBD2 matching 8 bases. This CDR3 spans 15 amino acids. The germline V gene encodes CDR1 MNHEY and CDR2 SVGAGI. V was pared by 7 bases and J by 7 bases, with 12 bases of the junction left unmatched. The CDR3, as DNA: TGTGCCAGCATTAGCCTAGCTAGCGGGTTGAATGAGCAGTTCTTC. As protein: CASISLASGLNEQFF.

The rearrangement joins TRBV5-1 to TRBJ2-7, with D possibly being TRBD2 (6 bases). Germline V lookup: CDR1 SGHRS, CDR2 YFSETQ. V was shortened by 4 bases and J by 7 bases, with 21 bases between the two germline ends. The CDR3 covers 15 residues. CDR3 sequence reads: CASSMDRGGGKEQYF. DNA for the CDR3: TGCGCCAGCAGCATGGACCGGGGTGGGGGGAAAGAGCAGTACTTC.

There are a few counts of this clone. V and J are TRBV5-1 and TRBJ2-1; 9 bases align to TRBD1. CDR3 size: 15 residues. Germline V gene sequence: CDR1 SGHRS, CDR2 YFSETQ. Trimming at V came to 0 bases and at J to 7 bases, leaving 5 bases not matched to a gene. CDR3 sequence: CASSLAGQGTNEQFF. The CDR3 nucleotides read TGCGCCAGCAGCTTGGCCGGACAGGGGACAAATGAGCAGTTCTTC.

The rearrangement joins TRBV7-9 to TRBJ1-4, with D uncertain. Between the trimmed V and J ends, which lost 0 bases and 7 bases, there was a span of 12 bases. This CDR3 has 15 amino acids. From germline, CDR1 is SEHNR and CDR2 FQNEAQ (reference sequence). The CDR3, as DNA: TGTGCCAGCAGCTTAGCGGCTCCCCGAGGTGAAAAACTGTTTTTT. It encodes CASSLAAPRGEKLFF. The full variable domain, its missing parts supplied by reference TRBV7-9 and TRBJ1-4, is DTGVSQNPRHKITKRGQNVTFRCDPISEHNRLYWYRQTLGQGPEFLTYFQNEAQLEKSRLLSDRFSAERPKGSFSTLEIQRTEQGDSAMYLCASSLAAPRGEKLFFGSGTQLSVL.

This chain joins TRBV27 and TRBJ2-5, with D possibly matching TRBD2 (5 bases). V was cut by 3 bases and J by 3 bases, with 8 bases left in between. Germline CDR1 MNHEY, CDR2 SMNVEV (reference sequence). The CDR3 covers 13 residues. The DNA of the CDR3 is TGTGCCAGCAGTTTGGGAGTTAAAGAGACCCAGTACTTC. Protein sequence: CASSLGVKETQYF.

The chain has TRBV5-6 and TRBJ2-7; a possible D gene is TRBD1 (6 bases). Per the germline V gene, CDR1 is SGHDT and CDR2 is YYEEEE. V was trimmed by 1 base and J by 2 bases, leaving 19 bases between them. This CDR3 is built from 17 residues. CDR3 region: CASSLRESGVKPYEQYF. Here the CDR3 DNA reads TGTGCCAGCAGCTTGAGAGAATCAGGGGTGAAGCCCTACGAGCAGTACTTC.

The genes are TRBV5-1 and TRBJ2-1; the match to TRBD2 covers 11 bases. The ends lost 1 base at V and 1 base at J; junction bases unmatched: 13. The germline gives CDR1 SGHRS, CDR2 YFSETQ. CDR3 size: 20 residues. CDR3 bases: TGCGCCAGCAGCTTGCCGAATACTAGCGGGAGTCTACTATCCTACAATGAGCAGTTCTTC. Protein sequence: CASSLPNTSGSLLSYNEQFF.

This clone was recorded a few times. The rearrangement links TRBV5-4 to TRBJ1-2, with D unclear. The V end lost 5 bases, the J end lost 0 bases, and 11 bases lay between the germline ends. Germline V CDR1 and CDR2: SGHNT, YYREEE (reference sequence). This CDR3 comprises 14 residues. CDR3 protein: CASRLTSTNYGYTF. CDR3 sequence (DNA): TGTGCCAGCAGGTTGACATCCACTAACTATGGCTACACCTTC.

There are a few counts of this clone. This rearrangement joins TRBV6-6 to TRBJ2-7, with a tentative D call TRBD1 (6 bases). CDR1 is MNHNY and CDR2 is SVGAGI in the germline V gene (reference sequence). The germline V and J ends were trimmed by 10 bases and 7 bases, with 20 bases remaining between them. CDR3 size: 13 residues. This chain's CDR3 is CATLGTPKEEQYF. The CDR3, as DNA: TGTGCCACCCTGGGGACACCCAAGGAGGAGCAGTACTTC.

The V call is TRBV2, the J call TRBJ1-1; possibly TRBD1 for D (6 bases). CDR1 and CDR2 (germline): SNHLY, FYNNEI. V lost 7 bases and J 0 bases, leaving 15 bases between the germline ends. The CDR3 has 15 residues. The CDR3 region is CASTRGAGMNTEAFF. DNA for the CDR3: TGTGCCAGCACCAGGGGCGCAGGAATGAACACTGAAGCTTTCTTT.

The chain has TRBV28 and TRBJ2-7; tentative D call: TRBD2 (5 bases). Trimming cost V 5 bases and J 4 bases, with 24 bases left between them. Germline-derived CDR1 and CDR2 are MDHEN and SYDVKM. The CDR3 consists of 17 residues. For the CDR3, the DNA is TGTGCCAGCAGTATACACCACCCCGGACTGACTTCTTACGAGCAGTACTTC. It translates to CASSIHHPGLTSYEQYF.

CDR3 sequence (DNA): TGTGCCTGGAGTGTGGGTTTGGACAGTGGGTTATCCTACGAGCAGTACGTC. This sequence encodes CAWSVGLDSGLSYEQYV. This chain joins TRBV30 and TRBJ2-7, with D tentatively TRBD1 (6 bases). Between the trimmed V and J ends, which lost 0 bases and 1 base, there was a span of 19 bases. Germline V CDR1 and CDR2: GTSNPN, SVGIG (reference sequence). The CDR3 has 17 amino acids.

Only a few counts were recorded for this clone. The V gene is TRBV7-9, the J gene TRBJ1-3; D is ambiguous. Trimming left V 5 bases short and J 4 bases short, with 6 bases between. This CDR3 spans 12 amino acids. Germline lookup yields CDR1 SEHNR and CDR2 FQNEAQ (reference sequence). CDR3 in DNA: TGTGCCAGCAGCACATACGGAAACACCATATATTTT. It is translated as CASSTYGNTIYF.

The chain employs TRBV18 and TRBJ2-7; TRBD2 might be the D (6 bases). Germline CDR1 is KGHSH and CDR2 is LQKENI. The CDR3 is 14 residues long. V was clipped by 1 base and J by 1 base, with 8 bases between them. CDR3 in DNA: TGTGCCAGCTCACCACGGAGCGGGTCCTACGAGCAGTACGTC. Translating gives CASSPRSGSYEQYV.

The CDR3 sequence: CASSLEGGPTDTQYF. The CDR3 DNA is TGTGCCAGCAGCTTAGAGGGAGGGCCCACAGATACGCAGTATTTT. The J gene is TRBJ2-3, the V gene TRBV7-9; 7 nucleotides line up with TRBD2. The CDR3 sequence is 15 residues long. From germline, CDR1 is SEHNR and CDR2 FQNEAQ (reference sequence). The V and J ends lost 1 base and 2 bases, in that order; junction bases with no gene match: 3.

This clone was counted between two and nine times. The chain is built from TRBV7-2 and TRBJ2-2; D is ambiguous. V was clipped by 4 bases and J by 6 bases, with 9 bases between them. Germline V gene data show CDR1 as SGHTA and CDR2 as FQGNSA. This CDR3 has 13 residues. CDR3 sequence reads: CASSSSSSGELFF. The CDR3 DNA follows: TGTGCCAGCAGCTCTTCTAGTTCCGGGGAGCTGTTTTTT. The entire variable domain, with the rest obtained from reference TRBV7-2 and TRBJ2-2, is as follows: GAGVSQSPSNKVTEKGKDVELRCDPISGHTALYWYRQSLGQGLEFLIYFQGNSAPDKSGLPSDRFSAERTGGSVSTLTIQRTQQEDSAVYLCASSSSSSGELFFGEGSRLTVL.

This clone has a handful of counts. The chain is built from TRBV11-2 and TRBJ1-2, with D perhaps matching TRBD1 (5 bases). V was cut by 0 bases and J by 4 bases, with 9 bases left in between. The CDR3 totals 14 residues. From germline, CDR1 is SGHAT and CDR2 FQNNGV. CDR3 DNA sequence: TGTGCCAGCAGCTTAGATCAGGGTGGCTATGGCTACACCTTC. Residues: CASSLDQGGYGYTF.

The V call is TRBV4-1, the J call TRBJ2-2, with D tentatively TRBD2 (6 bases). V dropped 3 bases and J dropped 6 bases, with 11 bases sitting between them. The CDR3 has 14 residues. CDR1 and CDR2 (germline): MGHRA, YSYEKL. The CDR3 DNA follows: TGCGCCAGCAGCCACTCGAGACTAGCCGGGGAGCTGTTTTTT. Its translation: CASSHSRLAGELFF.

J is TRBJ2-7 and V is TRBV5-4, with 11 positions matching TRBD2. V shed 4 bases, J shed 2 bases, and the junction held 5 bases outside the gene matches. The CDR3 is made up of 15 amino acids. From germline, CDR1 is SGHNT and CDR2 YYREEE (reference sequence). The CDR3 is CASSLSGRAPYEQYV. The CDR3 DNA reads as TGTGCCAGCAGCCTTAGCGGGAGGGCCCCCTACGAGCAGTACGTC.

This clone was detected only a few times. An end of the junction differs from the germline gene, which may be a read error. The chain combines TRBV25-1 with TRBJ2-4; 12 bases align to TRBD1. The CDR3 is made up of 12 amino acids. Looked up from germline, CDR1 is MGHDK and CDR2 is SYGVNS. The CDR3 reads CASRGTGGPLNF. The CDR3 coding sequence is TGTGCCAGCAGAGGGACAGGGGGCCCTCTTAACTTC.

The chain combines TRBV7-2 with TRBJ2-1; 8 bases fit TRBD2. This CDR3 contains 12 residues. Germline V gives CDR1 SGHTA, CDR2 FQGNSA. The junction had 9 bases not matched to a gene; V was cut back by 5 bases and J by 15 bases. In nucleotides, the CDR3 is TGTGCCAGCAGCCCGGGCGGGAGGATACGGTTCTTC. Amino acid sequence: CASSPGGRIRFF.

This clone was detected a few times. V usage is TRBV19 and J usage is TRBJ2-1; 12 bases fit TRBD2. This CDR3 region has 14 residues. CDR1 is LNHDA, CDR2 SQIVND, per germline (reference sequence). V was clipped by 3 bases and J by 11 bases; unmatched bases: 5. CDR3 in DNA: TGTGCCAGTAGTATTGTGACTAGCGGGAGTAAGCAGTTCTTC. Protein product: CASSIVTSGSKQFF.

The chain has TRBV18 and TRBJ2-7, with TRBD2 matching over 13 bases. Germline V gene sequence: CDR1 KGHSH, CDR2 LQKENI. V was clipped by 3 bases and J by 1 base; unmatched bases: 9. CDR3 length: 18 residues. The CDR3 loop is CASSPAGLAGEGSYEQYF. The CDR3, as DNA: TGTGCCAGCTCACCCGCAGGACTAGCGGGAGAGGGTTCCTACGAGCAGTACTTC. Using reference TRBV18 and TRBJ2-7 for the parts outside the CDR3, the full variable domain is NAGVMQNPRHLVRRRGQEARLRCSPMKGHSHVYWYRQLPEEGLKFMVYLQKENIIDESGMPKERFSAEFPKEGPSILRIQQVVRGDSAAYFCASSPAGLAGEGSYEQYFGPGTRLTVT.

This clone showed up just a few times. V and J are TRBV27 and TRBJ2-7, with TRBD1 as a possible D gene (5 bases). V was trimmed by 2 bases and J by 2 bases, leaving 13 bases between them. CDR1 is MNHEY and CDR2 is SMNVEV in the germline V gene (reference sequence). CDR3 length: 15 residues. The CDR3 sequence is CASSLGQGATYEQYV. Here the CDR3 DNA reads TGTGCCAGCAGTTTAGGGCAGGGTGCAACCTACGAGCAGTACGTC.

The genes are TRBV28 and TRBJ1-2; D might be TRBD1 (5 bases). CDR1 and CDR2 from the germline V gene are MDHEN and SYDVKM. With 6 bases removed from V and 5 bases from J, the gap between germline ends came to 7 bases. The CDR3 runs 11 residues. CDR3 coding DNA: TGTGCCAGCAGCACAGGTTATGGCTACACCTTC. Translation gives CASSTGYGYTF.